The 9 T cell receptor beta chains in this list originate from one sample, sequenced in a study of cytomegalovirus exposure and HLA in healthy donors (dated by TCRdb to about 2017). The library was obtained by the immunoSEQ multiplex PCR assay. For the multiplex PCR, a mixture combining 60 forward primers for TCR Vbeta segments and 13 reverse primers for TCR Jbeta segments was used. The immuneACCESS repertoire file appears here via TCRdb, limited to in-frame rearrangements. These files lack a portion of the clones; in checked studies, under half of the deficit traces to unresolved V genes, and the cause of the others is not known. The sample table holds more than 80,000 clones, of which 81% were seen once. Roughly 1.1% of the sample is held by the ten biggest clonotypes. Sequenced: PBMCs. These receptors were taken from a girl between 2 and 10 years old in good health and CMV-seropositive.

The chain uses TRBV4-2 and TRBJ1-4; 9 bases map to TRBD1. V lost 1 base, J lost 8 bases, and 8 bases stayed unmatched. Per the germline V gene, CDR1 is LGHNA and CDR2 is YNFKEQ. The CDR3 is 16 residues long. CDR3 residues: CASSQGGTGQGEKLFF. The DNA of the CDR3 is TGTGCCAGCAGCCAAGGGGGGACAGGGCAAGGCGAAAAACTGTTTTTT.

The table lists this clone with a count of one. This rearrangement joins TRBV7-9 to TRBJ2-1, with 9 bases matching TRBD1. Germline V gene sequence: CDR1 SEHNR, CDR2 FQNEAQ (reference sequence). V was clipped by 10 bases and J by 10 bases; unmatched bases: 14. The CDR3 runs 14 residues. The CDR3 spells CATAPGQGPTEQFF. As DNA, the CDR3 is TGTGCCACCGCACCAGGACAGGGGCCTACCGAGCAGTTCTTC.

This chain connects TRBV6-6 to TRBJ2-7; perhaps TRBD2 as D (5 bases). CDR3 length: 15 amino acids. The germline V gene encodes CDR1 MNHNY and CDR2 SVGAGI (reference sequence). V was clipped by 0 bases and J by 0 bases, with 9 bases between them. The CDR3 coding sequence is TGTGCCAGCAGTTACTCGAGGACTGACTCCTACGAGCAGTACTTC. Encoded protein: CASSYSRTDSYEQYF.

V usage is TRBV27 and J usage is TRBJ2-1; 8 bases line up with TRBD2. Germline trimming cut 7 bases from V and 4 bases from J; bases unmatched to any gene: 6. CDR1 and CDR2 from the germline V gene are MNHEY and SMNVEV (reference sequence). CDR3 length: 14 amino acids. In DNA, the CDR3 is TGTGCCAGCATGAGCGGGAGCGCATACAATGAGCAGTTCTTC. This translates into CASMSGSAYNEQFF.

V is TRBV2 and J is TRBJ2-3; 8 nucleotides match TRBD2. This CDR3 is 16 amino acids long. CDR1 and CDR2 (germline): SNHLY, FYNNEI. V lost 0 bases, J lost 4 bases, and 6 bases stayed unmatched. This CDR3 reads CASSEAGAGVPDTQYF. In DNA, the CDR3 is TGTGCCAGCAGTGAAGCAGGAGCGGGAGTCCCAGATACGCAGTATTTT.

The J gene is TRBJ1-5, the V gene TRBV6-1; 8 bases agree with TRBD1. Losses at the gene ends were 6 bases for V and 7 bases for J; bases not matched to a gene: 5. The CDR3 covers 13 residues. Germline CDR1 and CDR2: MNHNS and SASEGT. CDR3 DNA sequence: TGTGCCAGCAGCACAGGGGGTCGGCAGCCCCAGCATTTT. Amino acid sequence: CASSTGGRQPQHF.

The rearrangement links TRBV4-2 to TRBJ2-1; D remains unclear. The CDR3 loop spans 16 amino acids. The V gene lost 1 base and the J gene lost 1 base, with 11 bases spanning the gap. Germline CDR1 reads LGHNA; CDR2 reads YNFKEQ. This chain's CDR3 is CASSQAAVNSYNEQFF. The CDR3 bases are TGTGCCAGCAGCCAAGCCGCGGTAAATTCCTACAATGAGCAGTTCTTC.

The gene calls are TRBV10-3 and TRBJ2-1; the D is unclear. Germline V CDR1 and CDR2: ENHRY, SYGVKD. This CDR3 is built from 12 residues. Deletions cut 4 bases from V and 6 bases from J, with 7 bases between. CDR3 nucleotide sequence: TGTGCCATCAGTGTCTCCGGCAATGAGCAGTTCTTC. Translated, it gives CAISVSGNEQFF.

J is TRBJ2-4 and V is TRBV6-6; no firm D call. Germline CDR1 is MNHNY and CDR2 is SVGAGI (reference sequence). V was pared by 6 bases and J by 4 bases, with 10 bases between. CDR3 size: 13 residues. The CDR3 DNA follows: TGTGCCAGCAGCTCCCCGACTAAAAACATTCAGTACTTC. Its protein product is CASSSPTKNIQYF.